The 23 T cell receptor beta chains given below trace back to one sample, sequenced in a study of blood T cell repertoires in COVID-19. Using immunoSEQ multiplex PCR, the repertoire was profiled, and TCRdb retains in-frame clones only, with some absent. This sample carries 120,000 to 150,000 clones, around 76% of them seen once, and the ten largest clones take less than 4.5%. Input material: peripheral blood. The receptor set was obtained from a man aged 55 to 69 with acute or convalescent COVID-19.

This clone has more than one count but fewer than ten. V usage is TRBV3-1 (or the pseudogene TRBV3-2) and J usage is TRBJ1-6; TRBD1 matches at 9 bases. V lost 9 bases and J lost 7; bases outside the gene matches: 7. This CDR3 is built from 14 residues. Germline V CDR1 and CDR2: LGHDT, YNNKEL (reference sequence). The CDR3 DNA reads TGTGCCAGTACACAGGGGGCGAGGAATTCACCCCTCCACTTT. Amino acid sequence: CASTQGARNSPLHF.

The V gene is TRBV3-1 (or the pseudogene TRBV3-2), the J gene TRBJ2-4; TRBD2 matches 8 bases. The CDR3 has 19 amino acids. Trimming took 0 bases from V and 2 from J; bases not matched to a gene: 12. Germline CDR1 LGHDT, CDR2 YNNKEL (reference sequence). The CDR3 bases are TGTGCCAGCAGCCAAGAAATGATGCGGGGGGCGCCGACCAAAAACATTCAGTACTTC. It encodes CASSQEMMRGAPTKNIQYF.

The chain recombines TRBV6-5 with TRBJ2-3, with D possibly matching TRBD2 (7 bases). Between the trimmed V and J ends, which lost 7 bases and 5 bases, there was a span of 13 bases. The germline V gene encodes CDR1 MNHEY and CDR2 SVGAGI. CDR3 length equals 13 residues. The CDR3 reads CASTGGLGDTQYF. CDR3 coding DNA: TGTGCCAGCACCGGGGGGCTTGGAGATACGCAGTATTTT.

The chain joins TRBV21-1 to TRBJ1-5; the table's D call, TRBD1, was not checked against the DNA. TRBV21-1 is assigned pseudogene status. This CDR3 is 17 amino acids long. CDR3 loop: CASSKAPGQGFNQPQHF. The CDR3 region has the DNA TGTGCCAGCAGCAAAGCCCCGGGACAGGGGTTCAATCAGCCCCAGCATTTT.

This clone has more than one count but fewer than ten. The chain links TRBV7-3 to TRBJ2-2, with D uncertain. Per the germline V gene, CDR1 is SGHTA and CDR2 is FQGTGA. The V and J ends lost 5 bases and 4 bases respectively, with 11 bases between them. This CDR3 comprises 14 residues. The CDR3 region is CASSLSGFTGELFF. The CDR3 nucleotides read TGTGCCAGCAGCCTCAGTGGTTTCACCGGGGAGCTGTTTTTT.

The chain has TRBV13 and TRBJ2-7, with D unresolved. Germline V lookup: CDR1 PRHDT, CDR2 FYEKMQ (reference sequence). The CDR3 consists of 13 residues. Trimming removed 2 bases at V and 0 bases at J, with 5 bases between. The CDR3 nucleotides read TGTGCCAGCAGCTTAACTTTCTCCTACGAGCAGTACTTC. It is translated as CASSLTFSYEQYF.

V gene TRBV6-5 combines with J gene TRBJ2-7; TRBD1 agrees at 7 bases. CDR1 and CDR2 from the germline V gene are MNHEY and SVGAGI. CDR3 length: 15 amino acids. With V trimmed by 2 bases and J by 0 bases, 4 bases remained unmatched. In DNA form, the CDR3 reads TGTGCCAGCAGTTACGACAGGGCCCCCTCCTACGAGCAGTACTTC. It translates to CASSYDRAPSYEQYF.

The chain employs TRBV19 and TRBJ1-2, with 9 bases that match TRBD1. CDR3 length: 15 amino acids. Losses at the gene ends were 5 bases for V and 3 bases for J; bases not matched to a gene: 7. The germline gives CDR1 LNHDA, CDR2 SQIVND (reference sequence). Here the CDR3 DNA reads TGTGCCAGTAGTCCTAGACAGGGGGTGGACTATGGCTACACCTTC. This codes for CASSPRQGVDYGYTF. Full variable domain (remainder filled in from reference TRBV19 and TRBJ1-2): DGGITQSPKYLFRKEGQNVTLSCEQNLNHDAMYWYRQDPGQGLRLIYYSQIVNDFQKGDIAEGYSVSREKKESFPLTVTSAQKNPTAFYLCASSPRQGVDYGYTFGSGTRLTVV.

The gene calls are TRBV30 and TRBJ2-5; D not certain. The CDR3 extends over 12 amino acids. Deletions cut 0 bases from V and 5 bases from J, with 7 bases between. The germline V gene has CDR1 GTSNPN and CDR2 SVGIG (reference sequence). CDR3 loop: CAWSVSAETQYF. In nucleotides, the CDR3 is TGTGCCTGGAGTGTATCCGCGGAGACCCAGTACTTC.

As for this clone: This CDR3 is also generated by other DNA sequences in the sample. This chain connects TRBV28 to TRBJ2-1; 7 nucleotides match TRBD2. The germline CDR1 and CDR2 sequences are MDHEN and SYDVKM. This CDR3 comprises 13 residues. Losses at the gene ends were 5 bases for V and 4 bases for J; bases not matched to a gene: 2. CDR3 protein: CASSPGGYNEQFF. Here the CDR3 DNA reads TGTGCCAGCAGTCCGGGGGGTTACAATGAGCAGTTCTTC.

This clone was observed at least ten times. The genes are TRBV2 and TRBJ1-2, with TRBD1 matching over 9 bases. V lost 4 bases, J lost 4 bases, and 1 base stayed unmatched. Germline CDR1 is SNHLY and CDR2 is FYNNEI. The CDR3 spans 13 residues. CDR3 region: CASSGDRVYGYTF. The CDR3 DNA sequence: TGTGCCAGCAGTGGGGACAGGGTCTATGGCTACACCTTC.

This clone was counted a few times. This chain links TRBV18 with TRBJ1-1; 9 nucleotides match TRBD1. This CDR3 has 15 residues. J lost 7 bases, V lost 1 base, and 7 bases had no gene match. Germline V lookup: CDR1 KGHSH, CDR2 LQKENI. As DNA, the CDR3 is TGTGCCAGCTCACCACTGGAGACAGGGGGAAATGAAGCTTTCTTT. Its translation is CASSPLETGGNEAFF. The entire variable domain, with the rest obtained from reference TRBV18 and TRBJ1-1, is as follows: NAGVMQNPRHLVRRRGQEARLRCSPMKGHSHVYWYRQLPEEGLKFMVYLQKENIIDESGMPKERFSAEFPKEGPSILRIQQVVRGDSAAYFCASSPLETGGNEAFFGQGTRLTVV.

This chain uses TRBV6-5 with TRBJ1-2, with D possibly matching TRBD1 (5 bases). Per the germline V gene, CDR1 is MNHEY and CDR2 is SVGAGI. V shed 6 bases and J shed 6 bases, with 17 bases lying between them. The CDR3 runs to 14 residues. The CDR3 nucleotides read TGTGCCAGCAGCATCCGGGGGGACCAACATGGCTACACCTTC. Its translation is CASSIRGDQHGYTF.

This chain links TRBV14 with TRBJ2-2; 12 positions match TRBD2. CDR1 and CDR2 (germline): SGHDN, FVKESK. With V trimmed by 4 bases and J by 6 bases, 3 bases remained unmatched. This CDR3 is 15 amino acids long. Here the CDR3 DNA reads TGTGCCAGCAGCCCGACTAGCGGGAGCCCCGGGGAGCTGTTTTTT. Amino acids: CASSPTSGSPGELFF.

V gene TRBV2 combines with J gene TRBJ1-5, with a tentative D call TRBD1 (5 bases). Germline loops: CDR1 SNHLY, CDR2 FYNNEI. The CDR3 length is 14 residues. The V end lost 8 bases, the J end lost 0 bases, and 11 bases lay between the germline ends. The CDR3 here is CASQGADSNQPQHF. CDR3 DNA sequence: TGTGCCAGCCAAGGGGCTGATAGCAATCAGCCCCAGCATTTT.

The chain combines TRBV27 with TRBJ2-7; possibly TRBD2 for D (5 bases). The CDR3 runs to 13 residues. Germline V gene data show CDR1 as MNHEY and CDR2 as SMNVEV (reference sequence). Trimming left V 6 bases short and J 3 bases short, with 12 bases between. Written as DNA, the CDR3 is TGTGCCAGCAGCCGTTATGAGGGCTACGAGCAGTACTTC. Its protein is CASSRYEGYEQYF.

The V and J genes are TRBV4-2 and TRBJ2-1; D possibly corresponds to TRBD1 (6 bases). The CDR3 has 16 amino acids. Trimming shortened V by 0 bases and J by 2 bases, and 11 bases separated the two germline ends. Germline lookup yields CDR1 LGHNA and CDR2 YNFKEQ. The CDR3 nucleotides read TGTGCCAGCAGCCAAGATCAGGGGATTACCTACAATGAGCAGTTCTTC. It codes for CASSQDQGITYNEQFF.

The CDR3 DNA reads as TGTGCCTGGGCGAGGACAGGTGGTGGGGAGCAGTACTTC. This sequence encodes CAWARTGGGEQYF. The rearrangement joins TRBV30 to TRBJ2-7; 7 nucleotides agree with TRBD1. J gave up 7 bases and V 5 bases, and 11 bases lay outside the gene matches. CDR1 GTSNPN and CDR2 SVGIG come from the germline V gene (reference sequence). The CDR3 sequence is 13 residues long. The variable domain in full, completed from reference TRBV30 and TRBJ2-7, reads SQTIHQWPATLVQPVGSPLSLECTVEGTSNPNLYWYRQAAGRGLQLLFYSVGIGQISSEVPQNLSASRPQDRQFILSSKKLLLSDSGFYLCAWARTGGGEQYFGPGTRLTVT.

The chain is built from TRBV19 and TRBJ2-7; 11 bases align to TRBD2. The CDR3 is 17 amino acids. Germline V gene data show CDR1 as LNHDA and CDR2 as SQIVND (reference sequence). Trimming took 5 bases from V and 1 from J; bases not matched to a gene: 10. This CDR3 reads CASSPLVAGGSSYEQYF. In nucleotides, the CDR3 is TGTGCCAGTAGTCCACTTGTAGCGGGAGGGTCTTCCTACGAGCAGTACTTC.

J is TRBJ2-7 and V is TRBV30; TRBD1 is a possible D gene (7 bases). This CDR3 is built from 15 residues. Germline V gene data show CDR1 as GTSNPN and CDR2 as SVGIG (reference sequence). Trimming stripped 1 base from V and 4 bases from J, with 17 bases between. The CDR3 region has the DNA TGTGCCTGGAGTGAGAGACAGGGAGCGGGTTACGAGCAGTACTTC. It codes for CAWSERQGAGYEQYF.

The chain links TRBV6-2 or TRBV6-3 to TRBJ2-3; perhaps TRBD1 as D (5 bases). Germline-derived CDR1 and CDR2 are MNHEY and SVGEGT. The CDR3 contains 15 residues. Trimming took 4 bases from V and 4 from J, leaving 15 bases between them. The DNA of the CDR3 is TGTGCCAGCAGTTTTGACAGCCTAGTGTCAGATACGCAGTATTTT. This gives the protein CASSFDSLVSDTQYF.

The genes are TRBV28 and TRBJ1-1; D might be TRBD1 (5 bases). Trimming shortened V by 2 bases and J by 5 bases, and 15 bases separated the two germline ends. The CDR3 has 15 amino acids. CDR1 is MDHEN, CDR2 SYDVKM, per germline. CDR3 sequence reads: CASSLVDTLGTEAFF. The CDR3 DNA reads TGTGCCAGCAGTTTAGTGGACACCTTAGGGACTGAAGCTTTCTTT.

V and J are TRBV9 and TRBJ2-5, with 12 bases that match TRBD2. The V and J ends lost 0 bases and 2 bases, in that order; junction bases with no gene match: 5. CDR3 size: 17 residues. The germline CDR1 and CDR2 sequences are SGDLS and YYNGEE. In DNA, the CDR3 is TGTGCCAGCAGCGTAGGGCTAGCGGGAGGGAAACAAGAGACCCAGTACTTC. Translation: CASSVGLAGGKQETQYF.